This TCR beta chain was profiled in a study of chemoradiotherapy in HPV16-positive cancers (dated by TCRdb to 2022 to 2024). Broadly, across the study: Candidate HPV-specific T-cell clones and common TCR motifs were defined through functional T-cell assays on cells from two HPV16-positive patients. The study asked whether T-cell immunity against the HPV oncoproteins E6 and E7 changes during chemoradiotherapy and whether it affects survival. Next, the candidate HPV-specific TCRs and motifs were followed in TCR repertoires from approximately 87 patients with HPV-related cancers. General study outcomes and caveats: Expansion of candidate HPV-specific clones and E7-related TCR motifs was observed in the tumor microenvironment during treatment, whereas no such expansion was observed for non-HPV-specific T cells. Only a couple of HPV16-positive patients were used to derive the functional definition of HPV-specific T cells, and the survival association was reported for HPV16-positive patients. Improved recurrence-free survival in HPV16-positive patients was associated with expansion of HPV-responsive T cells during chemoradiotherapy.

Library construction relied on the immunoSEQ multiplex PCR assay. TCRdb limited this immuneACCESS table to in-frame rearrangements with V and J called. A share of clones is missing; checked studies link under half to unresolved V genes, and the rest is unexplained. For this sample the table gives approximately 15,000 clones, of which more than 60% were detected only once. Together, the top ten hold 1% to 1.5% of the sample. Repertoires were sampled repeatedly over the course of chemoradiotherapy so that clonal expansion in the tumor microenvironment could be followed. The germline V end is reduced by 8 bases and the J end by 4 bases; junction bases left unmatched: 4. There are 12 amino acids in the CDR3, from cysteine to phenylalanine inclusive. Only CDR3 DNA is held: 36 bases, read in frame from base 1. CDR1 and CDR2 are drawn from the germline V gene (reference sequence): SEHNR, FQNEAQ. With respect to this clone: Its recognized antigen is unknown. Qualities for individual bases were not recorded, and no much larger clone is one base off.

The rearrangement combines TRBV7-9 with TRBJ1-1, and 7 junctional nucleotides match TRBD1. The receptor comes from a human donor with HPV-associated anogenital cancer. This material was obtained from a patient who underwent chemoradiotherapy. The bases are TGTGCCAGCGGTCAGGGGGTCACTGAAGCTTTCTTT. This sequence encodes CASGQGVTEAFF.